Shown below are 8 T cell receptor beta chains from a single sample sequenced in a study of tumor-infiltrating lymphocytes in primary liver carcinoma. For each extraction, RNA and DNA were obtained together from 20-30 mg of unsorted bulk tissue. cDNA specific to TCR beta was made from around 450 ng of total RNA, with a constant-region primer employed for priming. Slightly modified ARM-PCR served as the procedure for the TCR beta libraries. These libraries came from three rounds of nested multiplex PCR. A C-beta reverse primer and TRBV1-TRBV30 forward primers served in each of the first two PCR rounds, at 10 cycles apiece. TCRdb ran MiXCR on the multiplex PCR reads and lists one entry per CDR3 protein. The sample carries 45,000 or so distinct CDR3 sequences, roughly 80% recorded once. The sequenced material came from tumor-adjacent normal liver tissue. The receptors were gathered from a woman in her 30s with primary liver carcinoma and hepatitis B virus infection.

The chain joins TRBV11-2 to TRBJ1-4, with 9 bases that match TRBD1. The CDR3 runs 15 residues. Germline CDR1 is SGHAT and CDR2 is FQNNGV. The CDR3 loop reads CASSLGHRGHEKLFF. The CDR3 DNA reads TGTGCTAGTAGCTTAGGGCACAGGGGGCATGAAAAACTGTTTTTT.

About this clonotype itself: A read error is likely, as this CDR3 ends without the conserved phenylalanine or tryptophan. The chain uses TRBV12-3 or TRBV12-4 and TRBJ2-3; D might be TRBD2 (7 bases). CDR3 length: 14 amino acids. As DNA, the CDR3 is TGTGCCCGCAGTTTAGGGGGGGACTCAGATACACAGTATCTT. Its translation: CARSLGGDSDTQYL.

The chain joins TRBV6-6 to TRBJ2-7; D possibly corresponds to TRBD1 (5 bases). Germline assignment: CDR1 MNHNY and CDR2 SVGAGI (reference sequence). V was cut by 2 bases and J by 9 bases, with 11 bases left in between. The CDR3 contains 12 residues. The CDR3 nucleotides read TGTGCCAGCAGTTACACCACAGGTGGGCAGTACTTC. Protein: CASSYTTGGQYF.

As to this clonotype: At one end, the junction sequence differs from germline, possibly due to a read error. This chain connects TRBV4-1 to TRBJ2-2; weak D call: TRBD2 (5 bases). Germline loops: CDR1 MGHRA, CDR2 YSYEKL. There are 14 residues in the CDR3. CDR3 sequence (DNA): TGCGCCATCAGTACGGAACCTAACACCGGGGAGTTGTTTTTT. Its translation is CAISTEPNTGELFF.

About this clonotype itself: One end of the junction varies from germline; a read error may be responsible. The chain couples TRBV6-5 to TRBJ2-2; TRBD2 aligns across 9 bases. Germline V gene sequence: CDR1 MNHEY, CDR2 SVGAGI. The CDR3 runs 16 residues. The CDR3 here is CACSYGLAPNTGGLFF. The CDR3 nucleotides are TGTGCCTGCAGTTATGGACTAGCGCCGAACACCGGGGGGCTGTTTTTT.

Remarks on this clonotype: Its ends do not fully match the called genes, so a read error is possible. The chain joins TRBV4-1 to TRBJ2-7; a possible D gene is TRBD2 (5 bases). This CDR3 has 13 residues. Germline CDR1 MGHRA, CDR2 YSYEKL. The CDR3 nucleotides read TGCGCCAGCAGCAAAGATTCGGGGAACGAGCAGTACTTC. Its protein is CASSKDSGNEQYF.

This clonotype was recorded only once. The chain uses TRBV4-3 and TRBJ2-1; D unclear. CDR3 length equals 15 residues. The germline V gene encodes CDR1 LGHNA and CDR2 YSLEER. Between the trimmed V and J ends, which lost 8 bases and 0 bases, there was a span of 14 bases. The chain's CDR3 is CASQDALSSYNEQFF. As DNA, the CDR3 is TGCGCCAGCCAAGATGCCTTAAGCTCCTACAATGAGCAGTTCTTC.

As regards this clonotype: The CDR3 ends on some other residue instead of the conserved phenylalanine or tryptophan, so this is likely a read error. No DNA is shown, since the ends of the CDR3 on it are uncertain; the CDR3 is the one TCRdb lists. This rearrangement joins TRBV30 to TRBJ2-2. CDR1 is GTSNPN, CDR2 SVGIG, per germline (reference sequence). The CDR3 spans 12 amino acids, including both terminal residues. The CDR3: CAWTLYTGEPFV.